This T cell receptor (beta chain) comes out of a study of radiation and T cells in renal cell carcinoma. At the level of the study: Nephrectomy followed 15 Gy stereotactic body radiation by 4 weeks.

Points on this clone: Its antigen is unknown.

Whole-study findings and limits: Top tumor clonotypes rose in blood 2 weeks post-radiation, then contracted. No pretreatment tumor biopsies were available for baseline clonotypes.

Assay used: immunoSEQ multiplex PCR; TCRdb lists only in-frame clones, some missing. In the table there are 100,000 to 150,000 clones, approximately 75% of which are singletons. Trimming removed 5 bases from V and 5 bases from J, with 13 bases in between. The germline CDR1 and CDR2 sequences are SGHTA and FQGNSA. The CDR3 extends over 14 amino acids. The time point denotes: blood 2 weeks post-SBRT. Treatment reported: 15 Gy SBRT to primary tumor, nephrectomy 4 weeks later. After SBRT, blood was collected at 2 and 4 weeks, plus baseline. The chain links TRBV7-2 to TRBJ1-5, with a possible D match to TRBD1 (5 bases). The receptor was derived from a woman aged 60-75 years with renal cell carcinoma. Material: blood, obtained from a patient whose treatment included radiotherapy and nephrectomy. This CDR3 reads CASSGSGIHQPQHF. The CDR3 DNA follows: TGTGCCAGCAGCGGATCAGGGATACATCAGCCCCAGCATTTT.